These T cell receptor beta chains were read from a single sample in a study of vaccination and CD4 T cells after COVID-19. Using its own MiXCR run on the PCR reads, TCRdb lists one record per CDR3 protein. The sample contains fewer than 25,000 distinct CDR3 sequences, 49% of which appear only once. These receptors have no identified antigens. The sequencing sample was made of CD4+ T cells from blood, cultured in vitro. Source of these receptors: a human donor who had recovered from COVID-19. Both conserved end residues are part of each CDR3. A D gene is named only where the DNA matches it firmly. Size values are once, few and many counts, or a class for expanded clones, and some rows have none.

clone size: -
D gene: TRBD2
V gene: TRBV15
J gene: TRBJ2-1
CDR3 length: 15
CDR3 protein: CATSRGSGRPLEQFF
CDR3 DNA: TGTGCCACCAGCAGGGGTAGCGGGAGACCCCTTGAGCAGTTCTTC

clone size: few
D gene: TRBD1
V gene: TRBV20-1
J gene: TRBJ2-5
CDR3 length: 13
CDR3 protein: CSALQTGSQTQYF
CDR3 DNA: TGCAGTGCTCTACAGACAGGGTCCCAGACCCAGTACTTC

clone size: -
D gene: -
V gene: TRBV27
J gene: TRBJ1-2
CDR3 length: 13
CDR3 protein: CASKTRGLDGYTF
CDR3 DNA: TGTGCCAGCAAGACCCGGGGTCTGGATGGCTACACCTTC

clone size: -
D gene: -
V gene: TRBV20-1
J gene: TRBJ1-1
CDR3 length: 13
CDR3 protein: CSARDEGNTEAFF
CDR3 DNA: TGCAGTGCTAGAGATGAGGGGAACACTGAAGCTTTCTTT

clone size: -
D gene: TRBD2
V gene: TRBV4-1
J gene: TRBJ2-7
CDR3 length: 16
CDR3 protein: CASSLGAGGLRIEQYF
CDR3 DNA: TGCGCCAGCAGCCTGGGAGCGGGAGGGCTCCGCATCGAGCAGTACTTC

clone size: few
D gene: -
V gene: TRBV6-5
J gene: TRBJ2-7
CDR3 length: 14
CDR3 protein: CASSSTDTSYEQYF
CDR3 DNA: TGTGCCAGCAGTTCCACCGACACCTCCTACGAGCAGTACTTC

clone size: few
D gene: -
V gene: TRBV7-2
J gene: TRBJ1-1
CDR3 length: 13
CDR3 protein: CASSSPGRDEAFF
CDR3 DNA: TGTGCCAGCAGCTCCCCGGGACGGGATGAAGCTTTCTTT

clone size: -
D gene: -
V gene: TRBV28
J gene: TRBJ2-7
CDR3 length: 12
CDR3 protein: CASSSYRVEQYF
CDR3 DNA: TGTGCCAGCAGTTCATACAGAGTCGAGCAGTACTTC

clone size: -
D gene: TRBD2
V gene: TRBV28
J gene: TRBJ2-5
CDR3 length: 16
CDR3 protein: CASSLRAGGPRETQYF
CDR3 DNA: TGTGCCAGCAGTTTGAGGGCGGGAGGGCCGAGGGAGACCCAGTACTTC

clone size: -
D gene: -
V gene: TRBV7-3
J gene: TRBJ2-5
CDR3 length: 15
CDR3 protein: CASSFSPTGGETQYF
CDR3 DNA: TGTGCCAGCAGCTTTTCCCCGACGGGGGGCGAGACCCAGTACTTC

clone size: few
D gene: -
V gene: TRBV20-1
J gene: TRBJ1-6
CDR3 length: 15
CDR3 protein: CSARDGSSYNSPLHF
CDR3 DNA: TGCAGTGCAAGGGACGGAAGCTCCTATAATTCACCCCTCCACTTT

clone size: few
D gene: -
V gene: TRBV6-2/TRBV6-3
J gene: TRBJ1-5
CDR3 length: 14
CDR3 protein: CASSYGGRNQPQHF
CDR3 DNA: TGTGCCAGCAGTTACGGGGGGCGCAATCAGCCCCAGCATTTT

clone size: few
D gene: -
V gene: TRBV19
J gene: TRBJ1-2
CDR3 length: 11
CDR3 protein: CASRDNYGYTF
CDR3 DNA: TGTGCCAGTCGGGACAACTATGGCTACACCTTC

clone size: -
D gene: TRBD2
V gene: TRBV7-2
J gene: TRBJ2-1
CDR3 length: 16
CDR3 protein: CASSSSGRSGYNEQFF
CDR3 DNA: TGTGCCAGCAGCTCTAGCGGGAGGAGCGGGTATAATGAGCAGTTCTTC